The rows below give T cell receptor beta chains drawn from one sample of a study of TIL therapy for anti-PD-1-resistant metastatic lung cancer. Generated by immunoSEQ multiplex PCR, the TCRdb table keeps only in-frame clones and is missing some. Seen here are 50,000 to 60,000 clones, 80% to 90% observed once, and the top ten hold less than 3.5%. The sequences come from blood, collected at baseline. The origin of the receptors is a person between 25 and 79 years old with non-small cell lung cancer. Both conserved end residues are part of each CDR3.

J gene: TRBJ1-2
V gene: TRBV18
CDR3 protein: CASSPLGLPADGYTF

J gene: TRBJ2-3
V gene: TRBV12-3/TRBV12-4
CDR3 protein: CASSLMEDTQYF

J gene: TRBJ2-6
V gene: TRBV7-2
CDR3 protein: CASSSRDSSSGANVLTF

J gene: TRBJ2-1
V gene: TRBV7-2
CDR3 protein: CASSPLAGGNNEQFF

J gene: TRBJ2-7
V gene: TRBV7-2
CDR3 protein: CASSSRAGSPEQYF

J gene: TRBJ2-6
V gene: TRBV4-1
CDR3 protein: CASSQGIIGTGSGANVLTF

J gene: TRBJ2-7
V gene: TRBV30
CDR3 protein: CAYREGLAYEQYF

J gene: TRBJ2-1
V gene: TRBV5-1
CDR3 protein: CASSLSAGGPYNEQFF

J gene: TRBJ2-5
V gene: TRBV24-1
CDR3 protein: CATSDRGTDRGQTQYF

J gene: TRBJ2-7
V gene: TRBV4-1
CDR3 protein: CASSQDRGPSYEQYF

J gene: TRBJ1-2
V gene: TRBV6-1
CDR3 protein: CASSEGRAGEHRGYTF

J gene: TRBJ1-6
V gene: TRBV5-1
CDR3 protein: CASSLETGVGSPLHF

J gene: TRBJ1-2
V gene: TRBV27
CDR3 protein: CASSPTTMGYGYTF

J gene: TRBJ2-3
V gene: TRBV18
CDR3 protein: CASSPRSPGSGEGDTQYF

J gene: TRBJ1-1
V gene: TRBV29-1
CDR3 protein: CSVEDRGGRGAFF

J gene: TRBJ2-3
V gene: TRBV3-1/TRBV3-2
CDR3 protein: CASSQVRAGGDTQYF

J gene: TRBJ1-1
V gene: TRBV6-2/TRBV6-3
CDR3 protein: CASSYSRGTNTEAFF

J gene: TRBJ2-2
V gene: TRBV7-7
CDR3 protein: CASSFFGQGASSNTGELFF

J gene: TRBJ2-7
V gene: TRBV7-8
CDR3 protein: CASSLEALDEQYF

J gene: TRBJ1-2
V gene: TRBV6-1
CDR3 protein: CASSEEGNYGYTF